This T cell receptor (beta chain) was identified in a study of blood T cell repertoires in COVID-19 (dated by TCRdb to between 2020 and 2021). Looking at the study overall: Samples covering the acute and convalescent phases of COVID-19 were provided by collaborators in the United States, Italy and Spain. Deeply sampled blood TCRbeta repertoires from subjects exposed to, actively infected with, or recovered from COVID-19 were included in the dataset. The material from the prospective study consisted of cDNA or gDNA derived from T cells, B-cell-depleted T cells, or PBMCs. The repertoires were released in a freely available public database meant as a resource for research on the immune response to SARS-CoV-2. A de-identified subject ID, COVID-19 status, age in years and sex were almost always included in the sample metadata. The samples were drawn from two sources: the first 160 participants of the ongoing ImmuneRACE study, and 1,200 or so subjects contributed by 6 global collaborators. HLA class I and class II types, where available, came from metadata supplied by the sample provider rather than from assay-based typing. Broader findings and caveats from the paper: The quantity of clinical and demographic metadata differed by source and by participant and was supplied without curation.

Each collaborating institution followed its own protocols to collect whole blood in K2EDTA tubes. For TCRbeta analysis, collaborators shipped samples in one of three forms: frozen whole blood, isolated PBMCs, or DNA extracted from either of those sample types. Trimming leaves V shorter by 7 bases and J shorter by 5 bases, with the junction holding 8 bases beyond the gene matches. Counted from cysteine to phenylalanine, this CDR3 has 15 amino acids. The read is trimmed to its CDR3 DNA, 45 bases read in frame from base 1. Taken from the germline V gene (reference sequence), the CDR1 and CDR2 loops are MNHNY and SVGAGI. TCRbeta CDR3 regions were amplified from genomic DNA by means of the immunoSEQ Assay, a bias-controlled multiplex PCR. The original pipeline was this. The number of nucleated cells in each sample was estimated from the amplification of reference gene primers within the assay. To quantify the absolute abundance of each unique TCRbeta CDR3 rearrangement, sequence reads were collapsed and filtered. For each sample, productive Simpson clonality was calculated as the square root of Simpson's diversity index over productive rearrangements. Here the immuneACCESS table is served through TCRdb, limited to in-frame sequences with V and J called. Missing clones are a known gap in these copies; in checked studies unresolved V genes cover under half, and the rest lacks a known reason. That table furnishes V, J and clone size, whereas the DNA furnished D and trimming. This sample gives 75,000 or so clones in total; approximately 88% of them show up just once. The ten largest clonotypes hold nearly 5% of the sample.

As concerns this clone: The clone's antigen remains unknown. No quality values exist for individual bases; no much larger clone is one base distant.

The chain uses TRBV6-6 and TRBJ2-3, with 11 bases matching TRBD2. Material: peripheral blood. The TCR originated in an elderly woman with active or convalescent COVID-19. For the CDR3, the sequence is CASTRSGGARDTQYF. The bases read TGTGCCAGCACACGTAGCGGGGGGGCTCGAGATACGCAGTATTTT.